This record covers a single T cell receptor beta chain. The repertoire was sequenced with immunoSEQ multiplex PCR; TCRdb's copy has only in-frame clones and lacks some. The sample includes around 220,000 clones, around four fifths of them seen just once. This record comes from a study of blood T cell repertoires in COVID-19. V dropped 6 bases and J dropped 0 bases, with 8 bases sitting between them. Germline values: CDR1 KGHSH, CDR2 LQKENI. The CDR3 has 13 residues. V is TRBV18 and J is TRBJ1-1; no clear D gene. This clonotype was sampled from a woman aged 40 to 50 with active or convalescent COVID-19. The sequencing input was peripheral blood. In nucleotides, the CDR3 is TGTGCCAGCTCGCGAACAGTGAACACTGAAGCTTTCTTT. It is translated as CASSRTVNTEAFF. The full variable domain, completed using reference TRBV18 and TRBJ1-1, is NAGVMQNPRHLVRRRGQEARLRCSPMKGHSHVYWYRQLPEEGLKFMVYLQKENIIDESGMPKERFSAEFPKEGPSILRIQQVVRGDSAAYFCASSRTVNTEAFFGQGTRLTVV.